The sequence of this T cell receptor (beta chain) was determined in a study of early T cells in non-severe SARS-CoV-2 infection. Study summary: Sequencing targeted bulk RNA from unsorted whole blood, leaving chains unpaired. Whole-study findings and limits: Missing private and CD4 specificities, VDJdb matching favored anti-spike CD8 responses.

This CDR3 contains 13 residues. Per germline, CDR1 SQVTM and CDR2 ANQGSEA. The V end lost 5 bases, the J end lost 1 base, and 9 bases lay between the germline ends. Separate cDNA molecules each had unique molecular identifiers attached to them. TCRdb used MiXCR to reprocess the 5' RACE reads, holding one entry per CDR3 protein. The sample lists about 80,000 distinct CDR3 sequences, about 12% occurring once. As for this clonotype: Its matching antigen is unknown.

Material for sequencing was whole blood. The source of this sequence is an adult who was a healthcare worker with PCR-confirmed SARS-CoV-2 infection or an uninfected control (not recorded which). The chain combines TRBV29-1 with TRBJ2-1; D is possibly TRBD2 (6 bases). DNA of the CDR3: TGCAGCGTTATCAGCGGGTCCTACAATGAGCAGTTCTTC. This translates into CSVISGSYNEQFF.